Listed below are T cell receptor beta chains from one sample, sequenced in a study of T cell responses to AZD1222 COVID-19 vaccine. Produced via immunoSEQ multiplex PCR; TCRdb's table is partial and in-frame only. The sample lists under 120,000 clones, about 94% occurring once. The sequences come from peripheral blood, collected on day 0 of AZD1222 vaccination. The origin of the receptors is an adult in good health. CDR3s include the opening cysteine and the closing phenylalanine or tryptophan. Each record gives: D gene, V gene, clone size, J gene, CDR3 protein, CDR3 DNA. D genes are given only for firm matches. Clone size is shown for a subset of rows, as once, few, many or a class of expanded clone.

>TRBD2|TRBV6-2/TRBV6-3|-|TRBJ2-1
CASSWGSGRALASNEQFF
TGTGCCAGCAGTTGGGGTAGCGGGAGGGCCTTGGCGTCCAATGAGCAGTTCTTC
>-|TRBV7-9|once|TRBJ1-6
CASSPGSGAPGALHF
TGTGCCAGCAGCCCAGGGTCGGGGGCCCCGGGGGCCCTCCACTTT
>-|TRBV10-1|-|TRBJ1-2
CASSRFQDYGYTF
TGCGCCAGCAGCAGGTTCCAGGACTATGGCTACACCTTC
>-|TRBV28|once|TRBJ1-6
CASSPSGEQSPLHF
TGTGCCAGCAGTCCTTCGGGGGAGCAGTCACCCCTCCACTTT
>-|TRBV19|-|TRBJ2-3
CASSMNLNTQYF
TGTGCCAGTAGTATGAATTTAAATACGCAGTATTTT
>-|TRBV5-5|-|TRBJ1-2
CASSLTGDAYPYTF
TGTGCCAGCAGCTTGACTGGGGACGCCTACCCCTACACCTTC
>-|TRBV19|-|TRBJ1-4
CASSIGGNEKLFF
TGTGCCAGTAGTATCGGTGGCAATGAAAAACTGTTTTTT
>-|TRBV7-8|once|TRBJ1-3
CASSLDRATGNTIYF
TGTGCCAGCAGCTTAGACCGGGCGACCGGAAACACCATATATTTT
>TRBD1|TRBV2|-|TRBJ2-7
CASSEGSVYVLAGQGYEQYF
TGTGCCAGCAGTGAAGGGTCGGTTTATGTTCTTGCGGGACAGGGCTACGAGCAGTACTTC
>TRBD2|TRBV19|-|TRBJ2-2
CASNQAGDTGELFF
TGTGCCAGTAATCAAGCGGGGGACACCGGGGAGCTGTTTTTT
>-|TRBV9|-|TRBJ2-2
CASSSRLIAGQTNTGELFF
TGTGCCAGCAGCTCCAGACTCATCGCGGGACAGACTAACACCGGGGAGCTGTTTTTT
>TRBD1|TRBV19|-|TRBJ1-1
CASITGGLRNTEAFF
TGTGCCAGTATAACAGGGGGCCTACGGAACACTGAAGCTTTCTTT
>-|TRBV23-1|-|TRBJ2-1
CASNRPGTTPNEQFF
TGCGCCAGCAATCGCCCCGGGACAACCCCTAATGAGCAGTTCTTC
>-|TRBV7-3|-|TRBJ2-1
CASSPSQRYNEQFF
TGTGCCAGCAGTCCTTCTCAGCGATACAATGAGCAGTTCTTC
>-|TRBV5-8|-|TRBJ2-3
CASSLRVPDTQYF
TGTGCCAGCAGCTTGCGTGTCCCAGATACGCAGTATTTT
>TRBD1|TRBV6-6|-|TRBJ1-1
CASSTGTGGRYTEAFF
TGTGCCAGCAGTACAGGGACAGGGGGCCGATACACTGAAGCTTTCTTT
>-|TRBV29-1|-|TRBJ2-3
CSVYDPATDTQYF
TGCAGCGTTTATGACCCCGCCACAGATACGCAGTATTTT
>-|TRBV7-9|-|TRBJ1-4
CASSLAGRVNEKLFF
TGTGCCAGCAGCTTAGCGGGTAGGGTTAATGAAAAACTGTTTTTT
>TRBD1|TRBV29-1|-|TRBJ1-6
CSGTKTGGADSPLHF
TGCAGCGGAACCAAGACAGGGGGCGCGGATTCACCCCTCCACTTT
>-|TRBV7-3|-|TRBJ2-7
CASSLTDKGYEQYF
TGTGCCAGCAGCTTAACGGACAAGGGCTACGAGCAGTACTTC
>TRBD2|TRBV24-1|-|TRBJ2-1
CATSDSGTSAYNEQFF
TGTGCCACCAGTGATTCCGGGACTAGCGCCTACAATGAGCAGTTCTTC
>TRBD1|TRBV4-2|-|TRBJ1-2
CASSPKNILTGEVYGYTF
TGTGCCAGCAGCCCCAAAAATATCTTGACAGGGGAGGTCTATGGCTACACCTTC
>-|TRBV7-8|-|TRBJ1-1
CASSLIQGSTEAFF
TGTGCCAGCAGCTTAATTCAGGGCAGCACTGAAGCTTTCTTT
>TRBD1|TRBV7-2|-|TRBJ1-2
CASSLTQGAGGYTF
TGTGCCAGCAGCTTAACCCAGGGGGCCGGTGGCTACACCTTC
>-|TRBV4-3|-|TRBJ1-3
CASSQSPPPSGNTIYF
TGCGCCAGCAGCCAATCCCCTCCGCCTTCTGGAAACACCATATATTTT
>TRBD2|TRBV7-9|-|TRBJ2-7
CASSLVSPSGNSYEQYF
TGTGCCAGCAGCTTAGTTAGCCCTAGCGGGAACTCCTACGAGCAGTACTTC
>TRBD1|TRBV6-5|-|TRBJ2-1
CASSLGSGGYNEQFF
TGTGCCAGCAGCCTGGGATCAGGGGGCTACAATGAGCAGTTCTTC
>-|TRBV20-1|-|TRBJ2-1
CSASLILAHEQFF
TGCAGTGCTAGTCTCATCCTAGCACATGAGCAGTTCTTC
>-|TRBV6-5|-|TRBJ1-2
CASSYSGAGGYTF
TGTGCCAGCAGTTACTCCGGGGCGGGCGGCTACACCTTC
>-|TRBV7-2|-|TRBJ2-6
CASSLGGVAGANVLTF
TGTGCCAGCAGCCTGGGCGGGGTGGCTGGGGCCAACGTCCTGACTTTC
>-|TRBV14|-|TRBJ2-6
CASSSGGSSGANVLTF
TGTGCCAGCAGTTCCGGGGGAAGCTCTGGGGCCAACGTCCTGACTTTC
>-|TRBV7-2|-|TRBJ1-5
CASSWNMYVGQPQHF
TGTGCCAGCAGCTGGAACATGTACGTGGGGCAGCCCCAGCATTTT
>TRBD1|TRBV11-2|once|TRBJ1-1
CASSLTGGHTEAFF
TGTGCCAGCAGCTTAACAGGGGGGCACACTGAAGCTTTCTTT